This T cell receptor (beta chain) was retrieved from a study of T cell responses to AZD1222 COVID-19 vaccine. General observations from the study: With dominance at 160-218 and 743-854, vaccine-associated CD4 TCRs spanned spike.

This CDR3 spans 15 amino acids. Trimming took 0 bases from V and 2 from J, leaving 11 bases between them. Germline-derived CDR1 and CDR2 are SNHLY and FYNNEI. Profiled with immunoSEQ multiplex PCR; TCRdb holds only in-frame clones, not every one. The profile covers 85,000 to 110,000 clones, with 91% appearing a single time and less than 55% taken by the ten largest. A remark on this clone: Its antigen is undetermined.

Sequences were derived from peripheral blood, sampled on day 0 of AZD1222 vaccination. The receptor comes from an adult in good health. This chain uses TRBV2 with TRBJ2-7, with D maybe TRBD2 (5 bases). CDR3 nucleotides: TGTGCCAGCAGTGAAGCGGAGCGGCTTCCCTACGAGCAGTACTTC. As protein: CASSEAERLPYEQYF.